This TCR beta chain was recorded in a study of T cell responses to AZD1222 COVID-19 vaccine. General study findings and limits: Just a handful of AZD1222 recipients tested seropositive at baseline. The study found Spike-specific TCR breadth and depth rose after two AZD1222 doses.

Sequenced by immunoSEQ multiplex PCR; TCRdb stores in-frame clones only, minus some. The sample holds under 200,000 clones, roughly 87% seen once. Germline V gene data show CDR1 as MDHEN and CDR2 as SYDVKM. Deletions cut 4 bases from V and 4 bases from J, with 10 bases between. This CDR3 has 13 residues. Of note for this clone: The antigen remains unidentified.

This receptor was taken from an adult who received the AZD1222 COVID-19 vaccine. The V gene is TRBV28, the J gene TRBJ1-2; D call uncertain. The specimen was peripheral blood, collected 28 days after the second AZD1222 dose. The CDR3 bases are TGTGCCAGCAGTTGGAACCCACCCTATGGCTACACCTTC. The encoded protein is CASSWNPPYGYTF.